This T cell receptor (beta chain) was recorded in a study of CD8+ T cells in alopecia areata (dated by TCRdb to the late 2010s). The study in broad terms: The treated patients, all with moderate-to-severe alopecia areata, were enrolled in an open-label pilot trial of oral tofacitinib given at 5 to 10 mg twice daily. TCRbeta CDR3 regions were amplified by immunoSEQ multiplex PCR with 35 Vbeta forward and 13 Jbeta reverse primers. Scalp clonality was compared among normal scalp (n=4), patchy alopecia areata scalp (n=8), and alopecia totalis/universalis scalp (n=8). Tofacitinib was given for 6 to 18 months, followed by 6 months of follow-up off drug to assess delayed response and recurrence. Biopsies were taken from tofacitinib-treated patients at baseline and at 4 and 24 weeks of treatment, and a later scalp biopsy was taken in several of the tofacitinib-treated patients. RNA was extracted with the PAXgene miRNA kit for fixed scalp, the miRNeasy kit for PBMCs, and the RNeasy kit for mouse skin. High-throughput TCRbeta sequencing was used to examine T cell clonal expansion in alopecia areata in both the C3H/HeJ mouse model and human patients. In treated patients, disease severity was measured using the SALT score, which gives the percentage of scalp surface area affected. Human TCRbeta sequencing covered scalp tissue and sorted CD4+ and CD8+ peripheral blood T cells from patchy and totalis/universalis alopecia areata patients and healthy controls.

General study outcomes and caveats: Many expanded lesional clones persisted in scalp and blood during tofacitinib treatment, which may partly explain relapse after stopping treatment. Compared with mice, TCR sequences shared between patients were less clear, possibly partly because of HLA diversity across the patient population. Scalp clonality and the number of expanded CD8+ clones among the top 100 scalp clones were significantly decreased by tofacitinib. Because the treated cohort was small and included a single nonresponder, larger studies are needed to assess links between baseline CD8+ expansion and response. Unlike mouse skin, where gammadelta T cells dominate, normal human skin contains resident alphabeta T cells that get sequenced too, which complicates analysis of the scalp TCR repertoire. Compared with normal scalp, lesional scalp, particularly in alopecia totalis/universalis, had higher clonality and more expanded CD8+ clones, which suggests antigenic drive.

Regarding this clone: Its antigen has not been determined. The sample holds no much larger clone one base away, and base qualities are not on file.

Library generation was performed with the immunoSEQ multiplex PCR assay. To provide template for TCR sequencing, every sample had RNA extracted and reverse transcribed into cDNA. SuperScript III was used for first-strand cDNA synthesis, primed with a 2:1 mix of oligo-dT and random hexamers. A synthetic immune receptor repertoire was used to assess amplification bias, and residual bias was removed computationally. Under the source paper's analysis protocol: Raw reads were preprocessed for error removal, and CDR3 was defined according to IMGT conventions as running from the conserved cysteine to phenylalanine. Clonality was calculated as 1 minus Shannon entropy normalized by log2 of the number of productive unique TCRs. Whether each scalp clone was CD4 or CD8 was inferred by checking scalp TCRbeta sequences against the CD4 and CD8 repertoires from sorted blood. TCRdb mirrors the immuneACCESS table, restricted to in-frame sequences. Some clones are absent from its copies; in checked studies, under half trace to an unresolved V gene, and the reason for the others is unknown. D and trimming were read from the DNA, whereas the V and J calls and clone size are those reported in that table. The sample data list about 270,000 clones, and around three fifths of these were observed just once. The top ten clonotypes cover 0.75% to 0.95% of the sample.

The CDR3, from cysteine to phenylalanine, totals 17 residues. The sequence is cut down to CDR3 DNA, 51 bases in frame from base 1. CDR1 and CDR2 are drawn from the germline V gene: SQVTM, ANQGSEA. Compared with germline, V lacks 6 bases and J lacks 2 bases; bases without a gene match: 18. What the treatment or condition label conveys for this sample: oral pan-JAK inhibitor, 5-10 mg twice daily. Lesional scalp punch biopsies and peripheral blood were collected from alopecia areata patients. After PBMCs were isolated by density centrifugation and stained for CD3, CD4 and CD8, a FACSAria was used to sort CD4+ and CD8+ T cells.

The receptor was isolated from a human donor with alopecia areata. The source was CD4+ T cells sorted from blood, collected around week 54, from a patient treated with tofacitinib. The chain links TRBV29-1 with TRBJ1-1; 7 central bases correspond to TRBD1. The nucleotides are TGCAGCGTCCTCAGGGGGGCAGGGGGTGGAAGAAACACTGAAGCTTTCTTT. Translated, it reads CSVLRGAGGGRNTEAFF. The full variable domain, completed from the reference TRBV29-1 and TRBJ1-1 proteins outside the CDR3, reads SAVISQKPSRDICQRGTSLTIQCQVDSQVTMMFWYRQQPGQSLTLIATANQGSEATYESGFVIDKFPISRPNLTFSTLTVSNMSPEDSSIYLCSVLRGAGGGRNTEAFFGQGTRLTVV.